The clone carrying this T cell receptor (beta chain) showed up just a few times. Its antigen is as yet unknown. This sample is drawn from a study of T-cell reconstitution after alpha-beta-depleted transplantation in children. Preparing the TCRbeta library involved the use of unique molecular identifiers. In TCRdb, the PCR reads were re-called with MiXCR into one record per CDR3 protein. The sample lists just over 950,000 distinct CDR3 sequences, roughly 29% occurring once. Findings and caveats of the study: Among T cells one year after transplant, newly produced cells accounted for most counts and diversity.

This CDR3 has 13 residues. Germline CDR1 reads DFQATT; CDR2 reads SNEGSKA (reference sequence). With 5 bases removed from V and 3 bases from J, the gap between germline ends came to 11 bases. The V and J genes are TRBV20-1 and TRBJ1-5; D is ambiguous. Specimen: PBMCs, mostly from graft donor cells, collected 360 days after TCRalphabeta/CD19-depleted stem cell transplant. The receptor was derived from a boy in the first two years of life who had a stem cell transplant for SCID, so the T cells may come from the graft donor. As DNA, the CDR3 is TGCAGTGCTTCAGACGGAGTCAATCAGCCCCAGCATTTT. It specifies CSASDGVNQPQHF.